The rows below give T cell receptor beta chains drawn from one sample of a study of a mutant IDH1 vaccine in newly diagnosed glioma. Generated by immunoSEQ multiplex PCR, the TCRdb table keeps only in-frame clones and is missing some. Of about 54,000 clones listed, approximately 80% are singletons. The material sequenced was PBMCs, taken from a glioma patient treated with radiotherapy, temozolomide or both. The receptors stem from a man in his late teens or twenties with glioma. Each CDR3 is given with its conserved first and last residue. D genes are given only for firm matches.

cdr3_aa	j_call	v_call	d_call
CASTPFVAVNYGYTF	TRBJ1-2	TRBV11-2	-
CASSWDREIYGYTF	TRBJ1-2	TRBV5-1	TRBD1
CASSLGRVQPYNEQFF	TRBJ2-1	TRBV7-8	-
CASSPDRARNQPQHF	TRBJ1-5	TRBV7-8	TRBD1
CASGWVSEAFF	TRBJ1-1	TRBV2	-
CASSPRGQINTEAFF	TRBJ1-1	TRBV7-2	TRBD1
CASSGGTGYYEQYF	TRBJ2-7	TRBV5-6	TRBD1
CASSHGGITEAFF	TRBJ1-1	TRBV7-3	-
CSVVRGGTGREAFF	TRBJ1-1	TRBV29-1	TRBD1
CASRSLAKNIQYF	TRBJ2-4	TRBV6-5	-
CASSTQGATSNQPQHF	TRBJ1-5	TRBV2	TRBD1
CASSRGGDSYNEQFF	TRBJ2-1	TRBV11-2	-
CASSGKSRTGTEAFF	TRBJ1-1	TRBV2	TRBD1
CASSSTGDGLRGYTF	TRBJ1-2	TRBV5-1	TRBD1
CASSFQGGNTEAFF	TRBJ1-1	TRBV7-3	TRBD1
CASSLWGFREKLFF	TRBJ1-4	TRBV7-8	-
CASSSRDRTYEQYF	TRBJ2-7	TRBV27	TRBD1
CASSLWTEETQYF	TRBJ2-5	TRBV28	-